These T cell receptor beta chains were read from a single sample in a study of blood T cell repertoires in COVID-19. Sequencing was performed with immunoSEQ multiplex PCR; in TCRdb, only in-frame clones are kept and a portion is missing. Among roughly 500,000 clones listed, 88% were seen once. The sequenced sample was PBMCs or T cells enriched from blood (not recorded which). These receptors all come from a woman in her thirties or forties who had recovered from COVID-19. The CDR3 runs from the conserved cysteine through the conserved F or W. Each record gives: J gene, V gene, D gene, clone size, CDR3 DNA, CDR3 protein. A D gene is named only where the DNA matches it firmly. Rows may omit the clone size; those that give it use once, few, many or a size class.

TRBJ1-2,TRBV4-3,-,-,TGCGCCAGCAGCCAAGCCTGGGGCAGGGAAGATGGCTACACCTTC,CASSQAWGREDGYTF
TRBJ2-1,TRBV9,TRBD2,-,TGTGCCAGCAGCTTCTCCCTGGGAGCGGGGGGATACAATGAGCAGTTCTTC,CASSFSLGAGGYNEQFF
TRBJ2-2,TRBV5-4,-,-,TGTGCCAGCAGCCCGCCCGACAGGACGAACACCGGGGAGCTGTTTTTT,CASSPPDRTNTGELFF
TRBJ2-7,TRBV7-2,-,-,TGTGCCAGCAGACAAACAAATACCTACGAGCAGTACTTC,CASRQTNTYEQYF
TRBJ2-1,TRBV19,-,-,TGTGCCAGTAGTACCCGGACTGACTGGGTTTTAGATGAGCAGTTCTTC,CASSTRTDWVLDEQFF
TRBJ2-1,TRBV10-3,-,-,TGTGCCATCAGTGAAAGCAACAGGGACCACAATGAGCAGTTCTTC,CAISESNRDHNEQFF
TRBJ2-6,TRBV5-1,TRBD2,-,TGCGCCAGCAGCTTGGAGCAGGGTCACACGGGAGGCAACGTCCTGACTTTC,CASSLEQGHTGGNVLTF
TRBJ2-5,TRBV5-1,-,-,TGCGCCAGCAGCCTCCGTGGGGGCTCTGAGACCCAGTACTTC,CASSLRGGSETQYF
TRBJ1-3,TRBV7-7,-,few,TGTGCTAGCAGCGCGGAGGGATCAGGAAACACCATATATTTT,CASSAEGSGNTIYF
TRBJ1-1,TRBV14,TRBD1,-,TGTGCCAGCAGCCAAGATTGGGGACAGATGAACACTGAAGCTTTCTTT,CASSQDWGQMNTEAFF
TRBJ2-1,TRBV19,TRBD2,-,TGTGCCAGTAGTATCTGGACTAGCGGATACAATGAGCAGTTCTTC,CASSIWTSGYNEQFF
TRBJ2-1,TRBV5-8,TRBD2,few,TGTGCCAGCAGCTTGGCAGGTCTAGCGGGGTACAATGAGCAGTTCTTC,CASSLAGLAGYNEQFF
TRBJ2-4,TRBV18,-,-,TGTGCCAGCTCTCCAGTGGCGGCCAACATTCAGTACTTC,CASSPVAANIQYF
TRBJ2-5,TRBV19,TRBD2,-,TGTGCCAGTAGTATAACTGGACAGCCTAGCGGGAGAGCCTTCGGGGAGACCCAGTACTTC,CASSITGQPSGRAFGETQYF
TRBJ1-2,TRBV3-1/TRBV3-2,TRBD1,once,TGTGCCAGCGCTTGGACAGGGGGTAATGGCTACACCTTC,CASAWTGGNGYTF
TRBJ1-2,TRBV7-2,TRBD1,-,TGTGCCAGCAGCCCCAACCCGGGACAGGGGCCCGGCTACACCTTC,CASSPNPGQGPGYTF
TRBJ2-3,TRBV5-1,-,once,TGCGCCAGCAGCCACGAAGAGGGCAATACGCAGTATTTT,CASSHEEGNTQYF
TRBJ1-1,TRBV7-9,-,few,TGTGCCAGCACCAAAGCGAACAGAGTGAACACTGAAGCTTTCTTT,CASTKANRVNTEAFF
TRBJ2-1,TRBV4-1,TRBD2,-,TGCGCCAGCAGCCCCATAGCGGGAGATCTTTCTGAGCAGTTCTTC,CASSPIAGDLSEQFF
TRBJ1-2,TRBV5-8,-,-,TGTGCCAGCAGCTTGAGGCTGGGGGCGGTCGACTATGGCTACACCTTC,CASSLRLGAVDYGYTF
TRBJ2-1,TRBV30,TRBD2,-,TGTGCCTGGATACTAGCGGGAGGCAATGAGCAGTTCTTC,CAWILAGGNEQFF
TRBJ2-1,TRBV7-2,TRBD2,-,TGTGCCAGCAGCGTCGGACTAGCGGGGACCAGGGACAATGAGCAGTTCTTC,CASSVGLAGTRDNEQFF
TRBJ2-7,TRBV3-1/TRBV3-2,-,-,TGTGCCAGCAGCCCGTTCCCGACAGCCTCCTACGAGCAGTACTTC,CASSPFPTASYEQYF
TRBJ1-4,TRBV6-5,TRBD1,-,TGTGCCAGCAGGACCAGGGGGGCGCTTAATGAAAAACTGTTTTTT,CASRTRGALNEKLFF
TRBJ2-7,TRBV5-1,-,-,TGCGCCAGCAGCTCCCCGGGACAAGACGAGCAGTACTTC,CASSSPGQDEQYF
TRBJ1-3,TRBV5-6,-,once,TGTGCCAGCAGCCCCGTGCGCGAGGTGGGAAACACCATATATTTT,CASSPVREVGNTIYF
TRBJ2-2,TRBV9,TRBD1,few,TGTGCCAGCAGCGTGACAGGGGGGTATAACACCGGGGAGCTGTTTTTT,CASSVTGGYNTGELFF
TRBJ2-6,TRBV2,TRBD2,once,TGTGCCAGCACGGGTGGAGCGGGACGTTCAGGGGCCAACGTCCTGACTTTC,CASTGGAGRSGANVLTF
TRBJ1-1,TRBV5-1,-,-,TGCGCCAGCAGCTTGGGGACCGGAGGTAGCACTGAAGCTTTCTTT,CASSLGTGGSTEAFF
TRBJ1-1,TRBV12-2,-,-,-,CASRLVEVGQGIDTEAFF
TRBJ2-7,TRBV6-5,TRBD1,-,TGTGCCAGCAGTAACCGCCCCGGGACAGGGGACGAGCAGTACTTC,CASSNRPGTGDEQYF
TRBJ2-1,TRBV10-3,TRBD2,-,TGTGCCAGCCATCTAGCGGGAGGCGCCTACAATGAGCAGTTCTTC,CASHLAGGAYNEQFF
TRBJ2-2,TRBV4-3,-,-,TGCGCCAGCAGCCACCGGCACCCGAGGTGGACCGGGGAGCTGTTTTTT,CASSHRHPRWTGELFF
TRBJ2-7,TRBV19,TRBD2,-,TGTGCCAGTAGTAGCCCCGGCCTAGCGGGGGCCTACGAGCAGTACTTC,CASSSPGLAGAYEQYF
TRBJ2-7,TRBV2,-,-,TGTGCCAGAGGGCGGGACGAGCAGTACTTC,CARGRDEQYF
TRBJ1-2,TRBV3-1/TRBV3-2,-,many,TGTGCCAGCAGCCAGGGAGCGGGGGCTAACTATGGCTACACCTTC,CASSQGAGANYGYTF
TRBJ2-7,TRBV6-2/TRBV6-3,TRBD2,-,TGTGCCAGCAGTTACTCAGCGGGAGAGGCGGGCTACGAGCAGTACTTC,CASSYSAGEAGYEQYF
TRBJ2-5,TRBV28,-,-,TGTGCCAGCAACTCCCCCGCCGGAGGGCAAGAGACCCAGTACTTC,CASNSPAGGQETQYF
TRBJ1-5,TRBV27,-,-,TGTGCCAGCAGTTTAGATACAGTAAGCAATCAGCCCCAGCATTTT,CASSLDTVSNQPQHF
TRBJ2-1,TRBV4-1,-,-,TGCGCCAGCAGCCAATCGGAACGTGGAGTGGGGCAGTTCTTC,CASSQSERGVGQFF
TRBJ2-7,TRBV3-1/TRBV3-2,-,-,TGTGCCAGCAGCCAAGTGTATCCCGGCGCAGGGGTCCACGAGCAGTACTTC,CASSQVYPGAGVHEQYF
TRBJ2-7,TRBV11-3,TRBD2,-,TGTGCCAGCACCCCTGGGACTAGCGGAATCCTAACCTACGAGCAGTACTTC,CASTPGTSGILTYEQYF
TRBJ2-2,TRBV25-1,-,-,TGTGCCAGCAGTGCCTACCTCGGACAGCTGAACACCGGGGAGCTGTTTTTT,CASSAYLGQLNTGELFF
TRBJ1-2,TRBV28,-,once,TGTGCCAGCAGTTCCCTTATTGGGTTCGGAGCTAACTATGGCTACACCTTC,CASSSLIGFGANYGYTF
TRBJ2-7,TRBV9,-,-,TGTGCCAGCAGCCCGATGGCGGGAACTTCCGAGCAGTACTTC,CASSPMAGTSEQYF
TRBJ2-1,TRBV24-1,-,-,TGTGCCACCAGTGAATCCGGGTGGAATGAGCAGTTCTTC,CATSESGWNEQFF
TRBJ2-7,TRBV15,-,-,TGTGCCACCAGCGGGGGACCGGCTAGCGCCCGGGGGATGAGGTACTTC,CATSGGPASARGMRYF
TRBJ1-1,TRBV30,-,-,TGTGCCTGGAATAAGCGTCTCTCTAACACTGAAGCTTTCTTT,CAWNKRLSNTEAFF
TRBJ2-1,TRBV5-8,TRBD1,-,TGTGCCAGCAGCTTGGCAGGGGGCTTCAATGAGCAGTTCTTC,CASSLAGGFNEQFF
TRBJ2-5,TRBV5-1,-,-,TGCGCCAGCAGCTTGACAGGGGGGGCGGAGACCCAGTACTTC,CASSLTGGAETQYF
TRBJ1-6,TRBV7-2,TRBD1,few,TGTGCCAGCAGCTTAGGGACAGGGGGTTATTCACCCCTCCACTTT,CASSLGTGGYSPLHF
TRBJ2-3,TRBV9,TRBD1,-,TGTGCCAGCAGCGTTCCTCTCAACTCGACAGGGGGCCTTACCACAGATACGCAGTATTTT,CASSVPLNSTGGLTTDTQYF
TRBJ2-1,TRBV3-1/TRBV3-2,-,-,TGTGCCAGCAGCCAAGTCGGGAGAGGCCCCTACAATGAGCAGTTCTTC,CASSQVGRGPYNEQFF
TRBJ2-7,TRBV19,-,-,TGTGCTAAAACTGACCTCGGGGGAGCGGCCGTTTCCTACGAGCAGTACTTC,CAKTDLGGAAVSYEQYF
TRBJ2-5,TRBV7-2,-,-,TGTGCCAGCAGCTTAACAGGCAAAGAGACCCAGTACTTC,CASSLTGKETQYF
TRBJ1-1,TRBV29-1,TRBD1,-,TGCAGCGTCCACAGGGGGGGGAGGGACACTGAAGCTTTCTTT,CSVHRGGRDTEAFF
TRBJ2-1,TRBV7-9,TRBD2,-,TGTGCCAGCAGGTCTGGGACTAGCGGCCCAGTCTCCCACAATGAGCAGTTCTTC,CASRSGTSGPVSHNEQFF
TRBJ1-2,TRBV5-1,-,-,TGCGCCAGCAGCTTGGGGATTACGGAGCCTAACTATGGCTACACCTTC,CASSLGITEPNYGYTF